The rows below give T cell receptor beta chains drawn from one sample of a study of cytomegalovirus exposure and HLA in healthy donors. Repertoires were generated with immunoSEQ multiplex PCR, while TCRdb's copy carries only in-frame clones and drops some. This sample has 100,000 to 120,000 clones; over 80% occur once, and the top ten carry 6.1%. The sequencing sample was made of PBMCs. The origin of the receptors is a man aged 18 to 29 in good health and CMV-seronegative. Each CDR3 is given with its conserved first and last residue. A D gene is named only where the DNA matches it firmly. Clone sizes are given selectively: once, few, many, or a class where the clone is expanded.

>TRBJ1-2|-|-|TRBV28
TGTGCCAGCAGTTTATTTTCCTTCTATGGCTACACCTTC
CASSLFSFYGYTF
>TRBJ1-1|-|-|TRBV11-2
TGTGCCAGCAGCTTAGATCAGGGGCGGCTAAACACTGAAGCTTTCTTT
CASSLDQGRLNTEAFF
>TRBJ1-1|-|few|TRBV6-5
TGTGCCAGCAGTTCCCTGTCAGGGTCTAATGAAGCTTTCTTT
CASSSLSGSNEAFF
>TRBJ1-1|-|-|TRBV25-1
TGTGCCAGCAGTGAACCCCGGAGGGATACTGAAGCTTTCTTT
CASSEPRRDTEAFF
>TRBJ2-6|-|-|TRBV7-2
TGTGCCAGCAGCTTAGAAGGCGCAGGGCCTGGGGCCAACGTCCTGACTTTC
CASSLEGAGPGANVLTF
>TRBJ2-7|-|-|TRBV6-5
TGTGCCAGCAGTTACAGGCGCTTCGGGGAAAAATACGAGCAGTACTTC
CASSYRRFGEKYEQYF
>TRBJ2-1|TRBD2|-|TRBV18
TGTGCCAGCTCACCGCGGGAGGAGGATGAGCAGTTCTTC
CASSPREEDEQFF
>TRBJ2-7|TRBD1|once|TRBV7-2
TGTGCCAGCCGGGACAGGGGGCTGTACGAGCAGTACTTC
CASRDRGLYEQYF
>TRBJ2-5|-|-|TRBV7-2
TGTGCCAGCAGCTCCCGTCAAGAGACCCAGTACTTC
CASSSRQETQYF
>TRBJ2-4|-|-|TRBV19
TGTGCCAGTAGTATAATGCGGGGCTTAGCCAAAAACATTCAGTACTTC
CASSIMRGLAKNIQYF